This T cell receptor beta chain was observed in a study of blood T cell repertoires in COVID-19. About the research overall: COVID-19 samples from acute and convalescent phases originated in the United States, Italy and Spain. In each case, the material was cDNA or gDNA derived from T cells, B-cell-depleted T cells, or PBMCs.

The CDR3 contains 14 residues. Germline V lookup: CDR1 LNHNV, CDR2 YYDKDF (reference sequence). The V gene lost 6 bases and the J gene lost 7 bases, with 15 bases spanning the gap. Original handling: Amplified reference gene primers provided the basis for estimating nucleated cell counts. Assay used: immunoSEQ multiplex PCR; TCRdb lists only in-frame clones, some missing. For V, J and clone size, that table is used; D and trimming come from the DNA. The repertoire holds 410,000 or so clones, with just over 85% as singletons. This chain links TRBV15 with TRBJ1-4; D call uncertain. Sequencing was performed on peripheral blood. The clonotype originates from a woman aged 25 to 39 with active or convalescent COVID-19. CDR3 sequence: CATSSFAAGEKLFF. The CDR3 DNA reads TGTGCCACCAGTAGTTTTGCTGCGGGTGAAAAACTGTTTTTT.